This T cell receptor (beta chain) was sequenced in a study of Ad26.COV2.S vaccination and SARS-CoV-2 variants. Study-level findings and limits: Vaccine recipients showed a spike-specific TCR breadth that was higher than in placebo recipients. Spike-specific CD8+ and CD4+ T cell responses reportedly showed substantial breadth after vaccination.

Assay: immunoSEQ multiplex PCR; the TCRdb copy retains only in-frame clones and omits some. The sample records 350,000 to 550,000 clones, roughly 89% being singletons. Comments on this clone: Its antigen remains unknown.

Treatment of the sample: 15 to 20 received Ad26.COV2.S at low or high dose, single or two shots; several received placebo; per-sample allocation not given. Samples analyzed were those drawn on day 63 after the first vaccine or placebo injection. Specimen: peripheral blood, collected in a trial of Ad26.COV2.S vaccine versus placebo. The source is a person between 18 and 65 years old who received the Ad26.COV2.S COVID-19 vaccine or a placebo.

CDR3 sequence: CAISESAGRSYEQYV. CDR3 nucleotides: TGTGCCATCAGTGAGTCGGCAGGGCGCTCCTACGAGCAGTACGTC. The rearrangement joins TRBV10-3 to TRBJ2-7; maybe TRBD1 (5 bases). This CDR3 spans 15 amino acids. Germline V gives CDR1 ENHRY, CDR2 SYGVKD. The ends were cut back, 0 bases at V and 0 bases at J, with 9 bases in the middle.